The rows below give T cell receptor beta chains drawn from one sample of a study of blood T cells in healthy people across ages. TCRdb re-derived calls from the 5' RACE reads in MiXCR, one entry per CDR3 protein. This table has some 900,000 distinct CDR3 sequences, about 48% appearing once. Sequencing used blood. Every receptor here comes from a man aged 25 to 45 in good health. Each CDR3 is given with its conserved first and last residue. A D gene is named only where the DNA matches it firmly. Some rows have no size entry. The others give once, few or many, or a class for an expanded clone.

abundance	v_gene	j_gene	d_gene	CDR3aa	CDR3nt
-	TRBV5-6	TRBJ1-2	TRBD1	CASSPPDRVGNYGYTF	TGTGCCAGCAGCCCTCCAGACAGGGTTGGTAACTATGGCTACACCTTC
few	TRBV5-1	TRBJ2-1	-	CASSPTMSPRPNEQFF	TGCGCCAGCAGCCCCACAATGAGCCCCCGCCCCAATGAGCAGTTCTTC
-	TRBV29-1	TRBJ2-7	TRBD1	CNVEDRGRESYEQYF	TGCAACGTTGAAGACAGGGGGAGGGAGTCCTACGAGCAGTACTTC
-	TRBV12-3/TRBV12-4	TRBJ2-7	-	CASSFRSYEQYF	TGTGCCAGCAGTTTCCGCTCCTACGAGCAGTACTTC
few	TRBV4-1	TRBJ2-5	-	CASSQDPGHVETQYF	TGCGCCAGCAGCCAAGATCCGGGACATGTGGAGACCCAGTACTTC
-	TRBV5-1	TRBJ2-3	-	CASSLGSEGDTQYF	TGCGCCAGCAGCTTGGGGAGCGAGGGGGATACGCAGTATTTT
few	TRBV5-1	TRBJ2-1	TRBD1	CASSGGQGLYNEQFF	TGCGCCAGCAGCGGGGGACAGGGTCTCTACAATGAGCAGTTCTTC
-	TRBV5-5	TRBJ2-7	TRBD1	CASRISPTGAYEQYF	TGTGCCAGCAGAATTAGTCCGACAGGGGCCTACGAGCAGTACTTC
-	TRBV3-1	TRBJ1-2	-	CASSQDWYYGYTF	TGTGCCAGCAGCCAAGATTGGTACTATGGCTACACCTTC
-	TRBV29-1	TRBJ2-3	-	CSVYWGEDTQYF	TGCAGCGTCTACTGGGGGGAAGATACGCAGTATTTT
few	TRBV7-9	TRBJ2-7	-	CASSLDYRVYEQYF	TGTGCCAGCAGCTTAGATTACCGTGTCTACGAGCAGTACTTC
few	TRBV4-2	TRBJ2-1	-	CASSQEGQFGGNEQFF	TGTGCCAGCAGCCAAGAAGGCCAGTTCGGGGGCAATGAGCAGTTCTTC
-	TRBV9	TRBJ2-5	-	CASSVEGRTQETQYF	TGTGCCAGCAGCGTAGAGGGACGGACCCAAGAGACCCAGTACTTC
-	TRBV4-2	TRBJ2-1	TRBD2	CASSQDRLAGAGGVNEQFF	TGTGCCAGCAGCCAAGATCGGCTAGCGGGGGCCGGGGGCGTGAATGAGCAGTTCTTC
few	TRBV28	TRBJ2-3	-	CASIRGYQISTDTQYF	TGTGCCAGCATCCGGGGCTATCAGATTAGCACAGATACGCAGTATTTT
-	TRBV12-3/TRBV12-4	TRBJ1-6	TRBD1	CASSEQGAGNSPPHF	TGTGCCAGCAGCGAACAGGGGGCGGGAAATTCACCCCCCCACTTT
-	TRBV4-2	TRBJ2-7	-	CASSQDGTASSYEQYF	TGTGCCAGCAGCCAAGATGGGACCGCCAGCTCCTACGAGCAGTACTTC
-	TRBV18	TRBJ2-1	-	CASSPQGQQNNEQFF	TGTGCCAGCTCACCACAGGGGCAACAAAACAATGAGCAGTTCTTC
-	TRBV27	TRBJ2-3	-	CASSDPEGTTQYF	TGTGCCAGCAGTGATCCCGAAGGGACTACGCAGTATTTT
-	TRBV5-1	TRBJ1-1	TRBD1	CAGSSETGGGIPEAFF	TGCGCCGGCAGTTCTGAAACAGGGGGGGGCATCCCTGAAGCTTTCTTT
-	TRBV14	TRBJ1-2	-	CAGRILDTYANYGYTF	TGTGCCGGCAGGATCCTTGACACCTACGCTAACTATGGCTACACCTTC
few	TRBV7-2	TRBJ2-7	TRBD1	CASSRTGTAYEQYF	TGTGCCAGCAGCCGAACCGGGACAGCCTACGAGCAGTACTTC
-	TRBV3-1	TRBJ1-5	TRBD1	CASSQVPGGGQPQHF	TGTGCCAGCAGCCAAGTCCCAGGGGGTGGGCAGCCCCAGCATTTT
-	TRBV28	TRBJ1-2	TRBD1	CASSVGQAANYGYTF	TGTGCCAGCAGCGTCGGACAGGCTGCTAACTATGGCTACACCTTC
many	TRBV6-2/TRBV6-3	TRBJ2-3	TRBD2	CASSPPGISGVTTDTQYF	TGTGCCAGCAGTCCTCCCGGTATTAGCGGGGTGACAACAGATACGCAGTATTTT
few	TRBV5-6	TRBJ1-5	-	CASSRGPVGGNQPQHF	TGTGCCAGCAGCCGCGGCCCGGTGGGAGGCAATCAGCCCCAGCATTTT
-	TRBV12-3/TRBV12-4	TRBJ1-1	-	CASSTLSGGTEAFF	TGTGCCAGCAGTACTCTATCGGGGGGAACTGAAGCTTTCTTT
-	TRBV28	TRBJ2-1	-	CASSLARLSSYNEQFF	TGTGCCAGCAGTTTGGCGCGTTTGAGCTCCTACAATGAGCAGTTCTTC
few	TRBV20-1	TRBJ2-1	-	CSAKGYEQFF	TGCAGTGCTAAGGGCTATGAGCAGTTCTTC
-	TRBV5-6	TRBJ1-1	-	CASSLDSGLNTEAFF	TGTGCCAGCAGCTTGGACTCAGGACTGAACACTGAAGCTTTCTTT
few	TRBV9	TRBJ1-4	-	CASSPHGRESEKLFF	TGTGCCAGCAGCCCTCATGGGAGAGAGAGTGAAAAACTGTTTTTT
-	TRBV12-3/TRBV12-4	TRBJ2-1	TRBD1	CASSRRTGNDEQFF	TGTGCCAGCAGTCGACGGACAGGGAATGATGAGCAGTTCTTC
once	TRBV27	TRBJ2-7	-	CASSPALATNYEQYF	TGTGCCAGCAGCCCGGCGCTAGCGACGAATTACGAGCAGTACTTC